These 2 T cell receptor beta chains originate from one sample sequenced in a study of T cells after yellow fever vaccination. MiXCR was run by TCRdb on the 5' RACE reads, yielding one entry per CDR3 protein. The data show about 350,000 distinct CDR3 sequences, 11% seen once. Sample: PBMCs, taken on the day of the first yellow fever vaccination. The receptors stem from a man younger than 35 who received the YFV17D yellow fever vaccine.

This clonotype was detected only a few times. The rearrangement joins TRBV5-1 to TRBJ1-6; 7 bases are shared with TRBD1. Per the germline V gene, CDR1 is SGHRS and CDR2 is YFSETQ. V lost 2 bases to trimming and J lost 7 bases; unmatched junction nucleotides: 6. The CDR3 has 15 residues. In DNA, the CDR3 is TGCGCCAGCAGCTTCGGACAGGCCCAAAATTCACCCCTCCACTTT. Its translation: CASSFGQAQNSPLHF. The full variable domain, rest sourced from reference TRBV5-1 and TRBJ1-6, is KAGVTQTPRYLIKTRGQQVTLSCSPISGHRSVSWYQQTPGQGLQFLFEYFSETQRNKGNFPGRFSGRQFSNSRSEMNVSTLELGDSALYLCASSFGQAQNSPLHFGNGTRLTVT.

The chain links TRBV7-9 to TRBJ1-1; D remains unclear. Per the germline V gene, CDR1 is SEHNR and CDR2 is FQNEAQ (reference sequence). V lost 4 bases to trimming and J lost 4 bases, with 13 bases between them. The CDR3 runs to 14 residues. The CDR3 nucleotides are TGTGCCAGCAGCTCGGGTACACTAGGCACTGAAGCTTTCTTT. This encodes CASSSGTLGTEAFF.